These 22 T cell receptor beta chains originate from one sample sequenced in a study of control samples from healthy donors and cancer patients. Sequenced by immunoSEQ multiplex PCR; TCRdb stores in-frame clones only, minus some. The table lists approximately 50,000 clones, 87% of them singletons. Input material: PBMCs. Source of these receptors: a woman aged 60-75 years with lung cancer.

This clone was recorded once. The CDR3 bases are TGTGCCAGCAGTCAAGGTCCGGGTACGCAGTATTTT. Protein sequence: CASSQGPGTQYF. The chain carries TRBV11-1 and TRBJ2-3, with D uncertain. CDR3 length equals 12 residues. The germline CDR1 and CDR2 sequences are SGHAT and FQDESV (reference sequence). V shed 6 bases and J shed 8 bases, with 12 bases lying between them.

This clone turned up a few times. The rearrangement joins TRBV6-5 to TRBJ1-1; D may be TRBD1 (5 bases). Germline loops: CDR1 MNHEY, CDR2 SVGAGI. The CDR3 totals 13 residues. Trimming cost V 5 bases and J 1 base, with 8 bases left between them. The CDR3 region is CASSHGGNTEAFF. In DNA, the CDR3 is TGTGCCAGCAGTCACGGGGGGAACACTGAAGCTTTCTTT.

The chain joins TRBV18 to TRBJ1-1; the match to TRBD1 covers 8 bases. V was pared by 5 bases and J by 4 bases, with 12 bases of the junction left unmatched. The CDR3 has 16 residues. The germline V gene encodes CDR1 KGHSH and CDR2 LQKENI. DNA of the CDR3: TGTGCCAGCTCAACCGGGACAGGAATGTTCGGCACTGAAGCTTTCTTT. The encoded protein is CASSTGTGMFGTEAFF.

The CDR3 loop reads CASRGQGSSYEQYF. CDR3 nucleotides: TGTGCCAGCAGAGGACAGGGGAGCTCCTACGAGCAGTACTTC. The genes are TRBV3-1 (or the pseudogene TRBV3-2) and TRBJ2-7; 9 bases align to TRBD1. The trim removed 6 bases at V and 0 bases at J, leaving 3 bases unmatched. The CDR3 has 14 amino acids. CDR1 and CDR2 (germline): LGHDT, YNNKEL (reference sequence).

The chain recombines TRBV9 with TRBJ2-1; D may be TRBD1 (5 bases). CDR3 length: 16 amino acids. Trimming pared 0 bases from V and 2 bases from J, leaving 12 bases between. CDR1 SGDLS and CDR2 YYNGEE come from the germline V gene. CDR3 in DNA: TGTGCCAGCAGCGTAGAGGCAGGGTGGACCTACAATGAGCAGTTCTTC. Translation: CASSVEAGWTYNEQFF. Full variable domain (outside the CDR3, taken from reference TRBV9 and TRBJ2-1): DSGVTQTPKHLITATGQRVTLRCSPRSGDLSVYWYQQSLDQGLQFLIQYYNGEERAKGNILERFSAQQFPDLHSELNLSSLELGDSALYFCASSVEAGWTYNEQFFGPGTRLTVL.

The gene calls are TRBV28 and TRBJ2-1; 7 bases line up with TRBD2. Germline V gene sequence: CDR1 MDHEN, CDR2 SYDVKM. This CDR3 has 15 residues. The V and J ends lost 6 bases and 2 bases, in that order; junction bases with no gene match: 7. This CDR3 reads CASRMQAGAYNEQFF. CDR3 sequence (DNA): TGTGCCAGCAGGATGCAGGCGGGGGCCTACAATGAGCAGTTCTTC.

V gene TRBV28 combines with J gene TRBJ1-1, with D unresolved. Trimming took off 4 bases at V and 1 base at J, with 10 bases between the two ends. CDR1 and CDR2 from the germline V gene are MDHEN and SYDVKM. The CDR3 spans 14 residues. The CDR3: CASSSLLPNTEAFF. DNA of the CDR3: TGTGCCAGCAGTTCCTTGCTCCCGAACACTGAAGCTTTCTTT.

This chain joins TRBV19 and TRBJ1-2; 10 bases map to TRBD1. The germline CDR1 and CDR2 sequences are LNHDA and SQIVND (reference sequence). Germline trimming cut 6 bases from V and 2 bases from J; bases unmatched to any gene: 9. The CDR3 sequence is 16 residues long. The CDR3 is CASSKHGQGENYGYTF. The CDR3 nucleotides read TGTGCCAGTAGCAAACACGGACAGGGGGAGAACTATGGCTACACCTTC.

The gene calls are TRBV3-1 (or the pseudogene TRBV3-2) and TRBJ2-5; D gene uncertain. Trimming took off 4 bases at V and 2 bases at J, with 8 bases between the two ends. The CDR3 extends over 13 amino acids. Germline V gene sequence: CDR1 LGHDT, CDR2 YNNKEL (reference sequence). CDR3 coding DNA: TGTGCCAGCAGCCGGGCAGTACAAGAGACCCAGTACTTC. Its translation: CASSRAVQETQYF.

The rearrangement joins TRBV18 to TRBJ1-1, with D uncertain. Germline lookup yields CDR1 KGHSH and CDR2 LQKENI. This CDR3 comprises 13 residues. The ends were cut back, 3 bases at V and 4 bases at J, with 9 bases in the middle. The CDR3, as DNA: TGTGCCAGCTCACCCCTTGGAGGCACTGAAGCTTTCTTT. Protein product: CASSPLGGTEAFF.

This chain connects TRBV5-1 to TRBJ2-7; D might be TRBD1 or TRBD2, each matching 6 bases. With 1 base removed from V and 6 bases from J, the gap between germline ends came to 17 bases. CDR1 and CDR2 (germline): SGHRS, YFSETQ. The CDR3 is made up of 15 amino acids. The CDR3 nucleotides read TGCGCCAGCAGCTTGTTTTCGGGGGCGCAGGGCGAGCAGTACTTC. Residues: CASSLFSGAQGEQYF.

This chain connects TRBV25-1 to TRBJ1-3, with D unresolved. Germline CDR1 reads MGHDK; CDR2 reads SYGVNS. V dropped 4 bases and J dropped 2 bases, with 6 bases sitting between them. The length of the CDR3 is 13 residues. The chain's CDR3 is CASSGGAGNTIYF. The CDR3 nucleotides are TGTGCCAGCAGTGGGGGTGCTGGAAACACCATATATTTT.

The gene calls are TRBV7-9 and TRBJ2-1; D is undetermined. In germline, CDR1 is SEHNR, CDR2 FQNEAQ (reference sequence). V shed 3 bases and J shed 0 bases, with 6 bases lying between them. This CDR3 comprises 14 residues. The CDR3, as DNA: TGTGCCAGCAGCTTTACGGGCTCCTACAATGAGCAGTTCTTC. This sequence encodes CASSFTGSYNEQFF.

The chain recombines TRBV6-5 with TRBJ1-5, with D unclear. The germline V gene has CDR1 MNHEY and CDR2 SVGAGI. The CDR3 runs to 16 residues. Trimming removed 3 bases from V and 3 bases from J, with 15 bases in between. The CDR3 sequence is CASSYNSPANNQPQHF. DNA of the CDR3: TGTGCCAGCAGTTATAATTCCCCCGCGAACAATCAGCCCCAGCATTTT.

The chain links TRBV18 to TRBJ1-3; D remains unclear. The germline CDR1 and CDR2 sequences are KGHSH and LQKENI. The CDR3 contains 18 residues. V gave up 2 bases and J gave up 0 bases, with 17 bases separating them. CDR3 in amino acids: CASSPMNKADSSGNTIYF. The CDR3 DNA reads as TGTGCCAGCTCACCAATGAATAAGGCGGACTCCTCTGGAAACACCATATATTTT.

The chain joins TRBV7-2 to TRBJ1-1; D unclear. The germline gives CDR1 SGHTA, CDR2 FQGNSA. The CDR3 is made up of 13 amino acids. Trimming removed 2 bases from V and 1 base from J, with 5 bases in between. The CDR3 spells CASSLWRNTEAFF. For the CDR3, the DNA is TGTGCCAGCAGCTTATGGAGGAACACTGAAGCTTTCTTT.

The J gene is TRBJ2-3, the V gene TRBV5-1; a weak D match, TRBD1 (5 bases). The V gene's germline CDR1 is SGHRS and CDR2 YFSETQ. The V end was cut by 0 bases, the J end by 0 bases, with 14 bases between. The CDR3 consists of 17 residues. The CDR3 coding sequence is TGCGCCAGCAGCTTGGGTCAGGGTCTTGCTAGCACAGATACGCAGTATTTT. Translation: CASSLGQGLASTDTQYF.

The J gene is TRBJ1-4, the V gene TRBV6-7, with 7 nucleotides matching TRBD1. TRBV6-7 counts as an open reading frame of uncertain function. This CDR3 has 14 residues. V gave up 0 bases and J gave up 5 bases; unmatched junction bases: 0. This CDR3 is CASSYSTGNEKLFF. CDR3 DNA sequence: TGTGCCAGCAGTTACTCGACAGGGAATGAAAAACTGTTTTTT.

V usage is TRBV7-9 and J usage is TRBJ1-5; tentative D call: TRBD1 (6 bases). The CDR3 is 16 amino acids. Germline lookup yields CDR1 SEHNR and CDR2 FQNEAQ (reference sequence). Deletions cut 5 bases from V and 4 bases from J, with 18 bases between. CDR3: CASSHSQGQGNQPQHF. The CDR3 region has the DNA TGTGCCAGCAGCCATTCTCAGGGGCAGGGGAATCAGCCCCAGCATTTT.

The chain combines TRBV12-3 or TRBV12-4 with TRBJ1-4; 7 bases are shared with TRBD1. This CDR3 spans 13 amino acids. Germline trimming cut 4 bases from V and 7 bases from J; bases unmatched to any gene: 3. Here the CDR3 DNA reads TGTGCCAGCAGTTCTTACAGGGGTGAAAAACTGTTTTTT. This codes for CASSSYRGEKLFF.

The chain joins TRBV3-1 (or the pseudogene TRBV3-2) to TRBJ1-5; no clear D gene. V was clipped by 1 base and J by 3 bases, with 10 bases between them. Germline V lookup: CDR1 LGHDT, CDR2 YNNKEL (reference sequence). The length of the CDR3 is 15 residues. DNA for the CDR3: TGTGCCAGCAGCCAAGGAACCGGGCCCAATCAGCCCCAGCATTTT. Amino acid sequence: CASSQGTGPNQPQHF.

The CDR3 DNA reads TGCGCCAGCAGCTTGAGGGGGCAGGTCGGAGAGACCCAGTACTTC. The encoded protein is CASSLRGQVGETQYF. This chain uses TRBV5-1 with TRBJ2-5, with 7 bases lining up with TRBD1. This CDR3 is built from 15 residues. Trimming at V came to 1 base and at J to 4 bases, leaving 7 bases not matched to a gene. The germline gives CDR1 SGHRS, CDR2 YFSETQ.